This paragraph covers one TCR beta chain sequence. The data stem from a study of T cell responses to AZD1222 COVID-19 vaccine. TCRdb's copy holds only in-frame clones and misses some; the assay was immunoSEQ multiplex PCR. The sample has 89,000 or so clones; 91% are singletons. Trimming cost V 7 bases and J 3 bases, with 13 bases left between them. CDR3 length: 13 amino acids. CDR1 and CDR2 from the germline V gene are MDHEN and SYDVKM. Second doses at about 4 or about 12 weeks were pooled. This chain connects TRBV28 to TRBJ2-7; D is unresolved. The sequence derives from an adult who received the AZD1222 COVID-19 vaccine. The sample consisted of peripheral blood, taken 28 days after the second AZD1222 dose. The CDR3 spells CASKWQWDYEQYF. As DNA, the CDR3 is TGTGCCAGCAAGTGGCAATGGGACTACGAGCAGTACTTC. The variable domain in full, with the rest retrieved from reference TRBV28 and TRBJ2-7, is DVKVTQSSRYLVKRTGEKVFLECVQDMDHENMFWYRQDPGLGLRLIYFSYDVKMKEKGDIPEGYSVSREKKERFSLILESASTNQTSMYLCASKWQWDYEQYFGPGTRLTVT.